Below are 6 T cell receptor beta chains sequenced from a single sample in a study of T cell responses to AZD1222 COVID-19 vaccine. Measured with immunoSEQ multiplex PCR; TCRdb has only the in-frame clones, and not every one. The sample lists around 120,000 clones, around 96% seen once, with 2% to 2.5% in the top ten. Sequencing used peripheral blood, obtained on day 0 of AZD1222 vaccination. The receptors were sampled from an adult in good health.

This chain joins TRBV19 and TRBJ1-2; D may be TRBD1 (6 bases). V lost 6 bases and J lost 7, with 12 bases in between. This CDR3 comprises 12 residues. Germline V gene sequence: CDR1 LNHDA, CDR2 SQIVND (reference sequence). DNA of the CDR3: TGTGCCAGTAGCGGGGGGGCTCTTGGCTACACCTTC. Protein sequence: CASSGGALGYTF.

This chain connects TRBV11-2 to TRBJ1-2; D not resolved. V was trimmed by 5 bases and J by 3 bases, leaving 10 bases between them. This CDR3 comprises 13 residues. The germline gives CDR1 SGHAT, CDR2 FQNNGV. This CDR3 reads CASSPWNDYGYTF. CDR3 coding DNA: TGTGCCAGCAGCCCCTGGAACGACTATGGCTACACCTTC.

The rearrangement uses TRBV9 and TRBJ1-1, with D hard to call. V dropped 0 bases and J dropped 3 bases, with 6 bases sitting between them. This CDR3 region has 13 residues. The germline CDR1 and CDR2 sequences are SGDLS and YYNGEE. For the CDR3, the DNA is TGTGCCAGCAGCGTAGCGTCCGACACTGAAGCTTTCTTT. It codes for CASSVASDTEAFF.

The gene calls are TRBV11-2 and TRBJ2-7, with TRBD2 as a possible D gene (6 bases). This CDR3 is 14 amino acids long. Looked up from germline, CDR1 is SGHAT and CDR2 is FQNNGV. Trimming removed 5 bases from V and 4 bases from J, with 15 bases in between. The CDR3 DNA is TGTGCCAGCAGCCGGGAGCGGGCGGAATACGAGCAGTACTTC. Protein sequence: CASSRERAEYEQYF.

V usage is TRBV20-1 and J usage is TRBJ1-4; D perhaps matches TRBD1 (6 bases). V dropped 4 bases and J dropped 10 bases, with 16 bases sitting between them. Germline CDR1 is DFQATT and CDR2 is SNEGSKA (reference sequence). The CDR3 contains 13 residues. The CDR3 is CSAIDRRDRKLFF. In nucleotides, the CDR3 is TGCAGTGCTATTGACAGGCGCGACAGAAAACTGTTTTTT.

The chain is built from TRBV27 and TRBJ1-4; D is possibly TRBD1 (6 bases). In germline, CDR1 is MNHEY, CDR2 SMNVEV (reference sequence). The CDR3 extends over 15 amino acids. V was trimmed by 8 bases and J by 5 bases, leaving 18 bases between them. Here the CDR3 reads CASSRPGTGNEKLFF. CDR3 bases: TGTGCCAGCTCGAGGCCCGGAACAGGGAATGAAAAACTGTTTTTT.